The source of this T cell receptor beta chain is a study of radiation and T cells in renal cell carcinoma (dated by TCRdb to between 2020 and 2021). Regarding the study in general: Samples were obtained from a clinical trial, in which 15 Gy stereotactic body radiation therapy was delivered to primary renal cell carcinomas and nephrectomy was performed 4 weeks later. Across all 50 or so samples, 4,016,671 unique CDR3 nucleotide sequences, encoding 2.5 million to 3 million unique CDR3 amino acid sequences, were identified. In total, 53 samples underwent TCR beta sequencing: about 25 tumors plus 27 peripheral blood samples. Results and caveats for the whole study, not just this receptor: Blood repertoire dynamics were not followed beyond 4 weeks after treatment. In blood, the top tumor clonotypes increased from baseline to 2 weeks after radiation and then shrank by 4 weeks, which suggests a temporary expansion of tumor-resident clones. The single-armed trial design could not address effects of radiation dose or scheduling on the TCR repertoire. No pretreatment tumor biopsies were available, so the baseline intratumoral presence of clonotypes could not be determined.

Reading the germline V gene (reference sequence) gives CDR1 PRHDT and CDR2 FYEKMQ. The CDR3 numbers 14 residues from cysteine through phenylalanine. CDR3 DNA only is kept here, 42 bases in frame from base 1. Deletion took 5 bases off V and 3 bases off J, with a span of 11 bases between the germline ends. A word on this clone: Its specific antigen is unknown. Base qualities are not at hand, and no much larger clone is one base apart.

The sample's time point label, decoded: blood 2 weeks post-SBRT. The treatment or condition label of this sample denotes: 15 Gy SBRT to primary tumor, nephrectomy 4 weeks later. To track tumor-enriched clonotypes, serial peripheral blood was sampled from radiation-treated patients at baseline and at 2 weeks and 4 weeks after SBRT. All patients had renal cell carcinoma with clear cell pathology. The QIAamp DNA Blood Mini Kit (Qiagen) was used to prepare genomic DNA for TCR sequencing. The analyses included only samples that passed all quality control checks. The immunoSEQ kit was used, according to the manufacturer's recommendations, to generate TCR beta libraries from genomic DNA. To prepare libraries, a first multiplex PCR with proprietary primers was run, followed by a second PCR that added unique barcodes, and a bead cleanup was done after each round. A kit-provided positive control reaction and a negative control reaction were included in every sample batch. The final libraries were assessed on an Agilent 4200 TapeStation D1000 ScreenTape, pooled by volume, and quantified by qPCR. Sequencing ran on an Illumina NextSeq500 with a MidOutput 150-cycle cartridge, using 156 Read1 and 15 Index1 cycles with kit custom primers. The pooled library was loaded at 0.85 to 1 pM, with a roughly 22% PhiX control spiked in. The paper's processing steps were these. Vendor-processed data were analyzed in R, with a clonotype defined as all T cells sharing the same CDR3 nucleotide sequence. For clone abundance analyses, frequencies were normalized to the 10,000 most abundant clones per sample. Public T cell clones, which averaged fewer than five per sample, were removed prior to analysis. An abundance difference of at least 32-fold between compartments was the criterion for calling clonotypes tumor-enriched or baseline blood-enriched. Clonotypes expanded or contracted between blood time points were identified with a beta-binomial differential abundance model. Tumor-blood repertoire similarity was measured with the Baroni-Urbani and Buser coefficient, and groups were compared using two-tailed Wilcoxon tests in R. TCRdb stores this immuneACCESS table with in-frame sequences only. Part of the clones is absent; in the studies checked, under half of the shortfall reflects unresolved V genes, and no reason is known for the rest. V, J and clone size were drawn from that table, and D and trimming were deduced from the DNA. The table for this sample lists tens of thousands of clones; roughly 72% of them were counted only once. Roughly 7% of the sample is taken by the ten largest.

The source of this sequence is a man aged 60 to 69 with renal cell carcinoma. The rearranged segments are TRBV13 and TRBJ1-3, with the D gene uncertain. The specimen was blood, collected from a patient whose treatment included radiotherapy and nephrectomy. CDR3 region: CASSLNIGGNTIYF. Here is the DNA: TGTGCCAGCAGCCTCAATATAGGTGGAAACACCATATATTTT.